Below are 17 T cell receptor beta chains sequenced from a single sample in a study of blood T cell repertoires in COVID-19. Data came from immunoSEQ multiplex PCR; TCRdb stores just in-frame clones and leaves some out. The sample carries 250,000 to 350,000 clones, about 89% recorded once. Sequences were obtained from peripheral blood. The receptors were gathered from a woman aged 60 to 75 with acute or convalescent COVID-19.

CDR3 loop: CASSQMTRLPSYEQYF. The CDR3 DNA follows: TGCGCCAGCAGCCAAATGACGCGACTGCCCTCCTACGAGCAGTACTTC. V is TRBV4-1 and J is TRBJ2-7, with no clear D. Looked up from germline, CDR1 is MGHRA and CDR2 is YSYEKL. V was trimmed by 2 bases and J by 0 bases, leaving 14 bases between them. The CDR3 length is 16 residues.

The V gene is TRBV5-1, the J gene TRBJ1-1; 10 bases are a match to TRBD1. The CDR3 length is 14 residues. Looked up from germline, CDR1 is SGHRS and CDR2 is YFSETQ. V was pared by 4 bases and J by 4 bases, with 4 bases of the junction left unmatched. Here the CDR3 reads CASSPTGGGTEAFF. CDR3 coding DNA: TGCGCCAGCAGCCCGACAGGGGGCGGCACTGAAGCTTTCTTT.

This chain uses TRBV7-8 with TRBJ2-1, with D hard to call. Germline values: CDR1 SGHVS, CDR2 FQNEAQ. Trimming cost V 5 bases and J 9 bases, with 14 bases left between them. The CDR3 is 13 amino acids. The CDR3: CASSPGPTSEQFF. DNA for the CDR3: TGTGCCAGCAGCCCGGGTCCGACCAGTGAGCAGTTCTTC.

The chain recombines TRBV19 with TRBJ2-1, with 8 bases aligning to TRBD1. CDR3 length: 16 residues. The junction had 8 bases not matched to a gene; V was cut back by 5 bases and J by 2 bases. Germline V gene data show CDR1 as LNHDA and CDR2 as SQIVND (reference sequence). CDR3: CASSPPDRVTYNEQFF. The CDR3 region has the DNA TGTGCCAGTAGTCCCCCGGACAGGGTCACCTACAATGAGCAGTTCTTC.

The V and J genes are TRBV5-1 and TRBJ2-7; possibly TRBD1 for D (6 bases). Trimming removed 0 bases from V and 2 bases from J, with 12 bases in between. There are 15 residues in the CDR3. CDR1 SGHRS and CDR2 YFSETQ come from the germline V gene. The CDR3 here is CASSLAEQGPYEQYF. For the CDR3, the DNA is TGCGCCAGCAGCTTGGCAGAGCAGGGGCCCTACGAGCAGTACTTC. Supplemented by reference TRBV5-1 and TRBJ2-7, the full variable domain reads KAGVTQTPRYLIKTRGQQVTLSCSPISGHRSVSWYQQTPGQGLQFLFEYFSETQRNKGNFPGRFSGRQFSNSRSEMNVSTLELGDSALYLCASSLAEQGPYEQYFGPGTRLTVT.

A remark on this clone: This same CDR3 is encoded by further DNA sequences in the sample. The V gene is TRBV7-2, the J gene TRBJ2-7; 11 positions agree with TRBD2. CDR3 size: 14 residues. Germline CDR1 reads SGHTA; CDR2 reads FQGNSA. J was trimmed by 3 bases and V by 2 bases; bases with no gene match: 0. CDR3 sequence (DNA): TGTGCCAGCAGCTTAACTAGCGGGGGCTACGAGCAGTACTTC. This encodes CASSLTSGGYEQYF.

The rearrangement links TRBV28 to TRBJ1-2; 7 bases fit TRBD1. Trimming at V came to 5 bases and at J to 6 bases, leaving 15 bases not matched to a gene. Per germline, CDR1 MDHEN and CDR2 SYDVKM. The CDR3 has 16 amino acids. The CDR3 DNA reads TGTGCCAGCAGTCCTCCGCAGGGGGTCATCCTCCATGGCTACACCTTC. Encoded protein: CASSPPQGVILHGYTF.

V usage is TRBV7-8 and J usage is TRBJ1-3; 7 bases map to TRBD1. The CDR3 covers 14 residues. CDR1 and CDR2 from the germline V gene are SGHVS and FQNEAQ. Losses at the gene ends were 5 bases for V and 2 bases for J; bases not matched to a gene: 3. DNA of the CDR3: TGTGCCAGCAGCGACAGGGTTACTGGAAACACCATATATTTT. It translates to CASSDRVTGNTIYF. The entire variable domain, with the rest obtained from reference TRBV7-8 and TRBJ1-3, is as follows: GAGVSQSPRYKVAKRGQDVALRCDPISGHVSLFWYQQALGQGPEFLTYFQNEAQLDKSGLPSDRFFAERPEGSVSTLKIQRTQQEDSAVYLCASSDRVTGNTIYFGEGSWLTVV.

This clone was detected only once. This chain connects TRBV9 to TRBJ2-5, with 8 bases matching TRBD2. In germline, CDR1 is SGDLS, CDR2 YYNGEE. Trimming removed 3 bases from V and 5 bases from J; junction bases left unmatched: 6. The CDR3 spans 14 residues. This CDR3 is CASSGGGNGETQYF. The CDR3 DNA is TGTGCCAGCAGCGGCGGGGGGAATGGGGAGACCCAGTACTTC. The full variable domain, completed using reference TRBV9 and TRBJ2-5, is DSGVTQTPKHLITATGQRVTLRCSPRSGDLSVYWYQQSLDQGLQFLIQYYNGEERAKGNILERFSAQQFPDLHSELNLSSLELGDSALYFCASSGGGNGETQYFGPGTRLLVL.

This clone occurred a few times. The CDR3 protein is CASSYEGNSPLHF. The DNA for the CDR3 is TGTGCCAGCAGTTACGAGGGTAATTCACCCCTCCACTTT. The J gene is TRBJ1-6, the V gene TRBV6-5; D is uncertain. With 2 bases removed from V and 6 bases from J, the gap between germline ends came to 5 bases. The CDR3 is made up of 13 amino acids. Per the germline V gene, CDR1 is MNHEY and CDR2 is SVGAGI.

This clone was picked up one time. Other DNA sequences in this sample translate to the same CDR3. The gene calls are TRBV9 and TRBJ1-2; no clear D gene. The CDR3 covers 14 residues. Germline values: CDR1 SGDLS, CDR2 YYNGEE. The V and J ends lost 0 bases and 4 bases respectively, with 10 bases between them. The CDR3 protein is CASSVEGEGYGYTF. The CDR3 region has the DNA TGTGCCAGCAGCGTAGAGGGAGAGGGCTATGGCTACACCTTC.

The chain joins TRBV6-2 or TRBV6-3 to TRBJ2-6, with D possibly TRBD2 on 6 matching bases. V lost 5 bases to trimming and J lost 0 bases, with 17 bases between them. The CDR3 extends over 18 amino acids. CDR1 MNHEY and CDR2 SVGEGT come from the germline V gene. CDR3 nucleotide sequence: TGTGCCAGCAGTGCACCGGGAGCGCTGAGCTCTGGGGCCAACGTCCTGACTTTC. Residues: CASSAPGALSSGANVLTF.

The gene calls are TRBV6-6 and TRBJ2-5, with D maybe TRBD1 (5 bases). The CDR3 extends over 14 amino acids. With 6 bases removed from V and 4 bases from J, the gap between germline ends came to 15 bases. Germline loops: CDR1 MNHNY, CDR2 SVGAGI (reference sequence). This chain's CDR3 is CASRTLGARETQYF. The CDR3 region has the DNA TGTGCCAGCAGAACCCTAGGGGCCCGAGAGACCCAGTACTTC.

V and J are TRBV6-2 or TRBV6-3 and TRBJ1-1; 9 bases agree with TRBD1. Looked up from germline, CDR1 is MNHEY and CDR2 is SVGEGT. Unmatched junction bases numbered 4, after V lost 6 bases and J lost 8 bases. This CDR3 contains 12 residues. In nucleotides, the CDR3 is TGTGCCAGCAGCCTACAGGGGGCCGAAGCTTTCTTT. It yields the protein CASSLQGAEAFF.

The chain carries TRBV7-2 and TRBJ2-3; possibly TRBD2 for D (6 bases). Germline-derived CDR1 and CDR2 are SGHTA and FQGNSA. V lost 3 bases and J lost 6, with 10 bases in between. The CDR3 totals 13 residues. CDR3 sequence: CASSFRRGDTQYF. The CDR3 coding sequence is TGTGCCAGCAGCTTCCGCCGGGGGGATACGCAGTATTTT.

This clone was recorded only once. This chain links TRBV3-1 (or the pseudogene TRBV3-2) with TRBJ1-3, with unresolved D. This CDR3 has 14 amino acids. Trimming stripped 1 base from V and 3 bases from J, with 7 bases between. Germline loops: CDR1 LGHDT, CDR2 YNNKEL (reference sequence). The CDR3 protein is CASSQAGYGNTIYF. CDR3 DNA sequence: TGTGCCAGCAGCCAAGCGGGGTATGGAAACACCATATATTTT.

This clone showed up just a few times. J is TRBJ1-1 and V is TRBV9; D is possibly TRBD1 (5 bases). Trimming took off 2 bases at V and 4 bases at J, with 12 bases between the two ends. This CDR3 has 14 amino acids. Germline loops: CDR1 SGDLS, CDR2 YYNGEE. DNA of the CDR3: TGTGCCAGCAGCGTTACAGGCGCACCCACTGAAGCTTTCTTT. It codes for CASSVTGAPTEAFF.